This T cell receptor beta chain originates from a study of blood T cell repertoires in COVID-19. In the study overall: The study drew acute and convalescent COVID-19 samples from the United States, Italy and Spain. From T cells, B-cell-depleted T cells, or PBMCs came the material, which was cDNA or gDNA.

Study processing details: Estimation of nucleated cell counts was performed using reference gene primer amplification. Profiling relied on immunoSEQ multiplex PCR, and the TCRdb table lists in-frame clones only, not all of them. The V and J calls and clone size come from that table; D and trimming were worked out from the DNA. The sample carries about 480,000 clones, around 89% recorded once. The sequenced sample was peripheral blood. The source is a woman aged 25 to 45 with acute or convalescent COVID-19.

The CDR3 sequence: CASSPGTGRGGTPQHF. The CDR3 DNA reads TGTGCCAGCAGCCCCGGGACAGGCCGCGGAGGTACGCCCCAGCATTTT. This chain connects TRBV4-2 to TRBJ1-5; TRBD1 agrees at 8 bases. The CDR3 is 16 residues long. Germline assignment: CDR1 LGHNA and CDR2 YNFKEQ. V trimming: 4 bases; J trimming: 9 bases; junction bases outside the gene matches: 14.